What follows are 14 T cell receptor beta chains derived from one specimen sequenced in a study of naive and memory T cell subsets. General observations from the study: Especially in CD8 cells, naive repertoires contained a few larger clonotypes, possibly CD45RA-re-expressing memory cells.

The beta constant-region primer was an equimolar mix of two oligonucleotides covering TRBC1 and TRBC2. Nested alpha and beta constant-region primers with the SP2 primer drove four PCR rounds on ligated cDNA. TCRdb reanalysed the UMI-ligation and nested PCR reads using MiXCR and keeps one entry per CDR3 protein. The table shows 150,000 or so distinct CDR3 sequences, with over 20% occurring only once. No antigens are known for them. The sample comprised naive CD4+ T cells from blood. The receptors were sampled from a human donor in good health.

There are a few counts of this clonotype. The genes are TRBV10-3 and TRBJ1-5, with D perhaps matching TRBD1 (6 bases). This CDR3 is built from 15 residues. Germline V gives CDR1 ENHRY, CDR2 SYGVKD. Trimming cost V 6 bases and J 1 base, with 13 bases left between them. CDR3 nucleotide sequence: TGTGCCATCAGCGACCGAACAGGGAGCAATCAGCCCCAGCATTTT. Its protein is CAISDRTGSNQPQHF.

As DNA, the CDR3 is TGCAGCGTTGAGGTCTCGGACCGGCTCACAGATACGCAGTATTTT. This encodes CSVEVSDRLTDTQYF. This sequence joins TRBV29-1 and TRBJ2-3; D unclear. CDR1 and CDR2 (germline): SQVTM, ANQGSEA. This CDR3 region has 15 residues. V shed 3 bases and J shed 2 bases, with 15 bases lying between them.

This clonotype occurred a few times. The V and J genes are TRBV15 and TRBJ2-1; the D is unclear. Germline loops: CDR1 LNHNV, CDR2 YYDKDF (reference sequence). CDR3 length: 16 amino acids. The V and J ends lost 0 bases and 3 bases respectively, with 12 bases between them. The CDR3 coding sequence is TGTGCCACCAGCAGAGATACCCTCGCCAGCTACAATGAGCAGTTCTTC. Its translation: CATSRDTLASYNEQFF. Drawing the rest from reference TRBV15 and TRBJ2-1, the complete variable domain is DAMVIQNPRYQVTQFGKPVTLSCSQTLNHNVMYWYQQKSSQAPKLLFHYYDKDFNNEADTPDNFQSRRPNTSFCFLDIRSPGLGDTAMYLCATSRDTLASYNEQFFGPGTRLTVL.

The sample holds a few counts of this clonotype. The chain recombines TRBV7-9 with TRBJ2-5; 7 bases map to TRBD1. In germline, CDR1 is SEHNR, CDR2 FQNEAQ (reference sequence). V was pared by 5 bases and J by 0 bases, with 6 bases of the junction left unmatched. The CDR3 has 15 residues. The CDR3 DNA sequence: TGTGCCAGCAGCACGGGACAGCCGTACCAAGAGACCCAGTACTTC. This sequence encodes CASSTGQPYQETQYF.

In its sample, this clonotype was seen a few times. V is TRBV20-1 and J is TRBJ2-7, with D maybe TRBD1 (5 bases). Per the germline V gene, CDR1 is DFQATT and CDR2 is SNEGSKA (reference sequence). This CDR3 is 13 amino acids long. V lost 3 bases and J lost 6, with 15 bases in between. The CDR3 loop is CSASGHTRVEQYF. DNA of the CDR3: TGCAGTGCTAGCGGGCATACCAGGGTCGAGCAGTACTTC.

This clonotype was detected only once. The CDR3 loop reads CASSLITRGSRETQYF. The CDR3 nucleotides are TGTGCCAGCAGTTTAATCACCAGGGGGTCGAGAGAGACCCAGTACTTC. This rearrangement joins TRBV27 to TRBJ2-5; 7 bases match TRBD1. This CDR3 contains 16 residues. Per the germline V gene, CDR1 is MNHEY and CDR2 is SMNVEV (reference sequence). The J segment lost 4 bases and the V segment lost 2 bases, leaving 10 bases of the junction unmatched.

This chain connects TRBV12-3 or TRBV12-4 to TRBJ2-3; D is unresolved. Trimming took 2 bases from V and 7 from J, leaving 4 bases between them. This CDR3 region has 11 residues. The CDR3 DNA sequence: TGTGCCAGCAGTTTAAGCTATACGCAGTATTTT. Amino acids: CASSLSYTQYF.

This clonotype was observed a few times. The chain is built from TRBV25-1 and TRBJ2-4; tentative D call: TRBD2 (6 bases). This CDR3 is 15 amino acids long. The germline V and J ends were trimmed by 4 bases and 3 bases, with 13 bases remaining between them. Per germline, CDR1 MGHDK and CDR2 SYGVNS. CDR3 nucleotide sequence: TGTGCCAGCAGTGCCCCCGGGGGTGGCAAAAACATTCAGTACTTC. It yields the protein CASSAPGGGKNIQYF.

V is TRBV28 and J is TRBJ2-7; 7 bases agree with TRBD1. From germline, CDR1 is MDHEN and CDR2 SYDVKM. The ends lost 4 bases at V and 7 bases at J; junction bases unmatched: 16. This CDR3 contains 16 residues. The CDR3 loop is CASSSAGTAISEEQYF. Here the CDR3 DNA reads TGTGCCAGCAGTTCCGCCGGGACAGCGATTTCAGAGGAGCAGTACTTC.

This clonotype has a handful of counts. V and J are TRBV20-1 and TRBJ1-6; D gene ambiguous. Germline-derived CDR1 and CDR2 are DFQATT and SNEGSKA (reference sequence). V was clipped by 0 bases and J by 6 bases, with 9 bases between them. This CDR3 contains 14 residues. CDR3: CSARDRFLNSPLHF. DNA for the CDR3: TGCAGTGCTAGAGACAGGTTCCTTAATTCACCCCTCCACTTT.

The chain joins TRBV9 to TRBJ2-1; 9 nucleotides agree with TRBD1. The V gene end was trimmed by 4 bases and the J gene end by 7 bases; junction bases not matched to a gene: 12. Per germline, CDR1 SGDLS and CDR2 YYNGEE. The CDR3 length is 16 residues. This CDR3 is CASSLTPGQGQNEQFF. CDR3 DNA: TGTGCCAGCAGCCTTACGCCGGGACAGGGTCAAAATGAGCAGTTCTTC.

The rearrangement joins TRBV19 to TRBJ2-1; the match to TRBD2 covers 7 bases. CDR1 and CDR2 from the germline V gene are LNHDA and SQIVND (reference sequence). V lost 4 bases and J lost 5; bases outside the gene matches: 8. The CDR3 is 15 amino acids. CDR3 bases: TGTGCCAGTAGTACCTCGGGGGGAATAAACAATGAGCAGTTCTTC. It encodes CASSTSGGINNEQFF.

In this sample, this clonotype turned up a few times. The V call is TRBV12-3 or TRBV12-4, the J call TRBJ2-2, with 8 bases that match TRBD2. Trimming took 5 bases from V and 6 from J; bases not matched to a gene: 2. The CDR3 runs 13 residues. The CDR3 nucleotides are TGTGCCAGCAGTAGGACTAGCCCCGGGGAGCTGTTTTTT. Amino acids: CASSRTSPGELFF.

Many counts were recorded for this clonotype. V usage is TRBV18 and J usage is TRBJ2-7; D may correspond to TRBD1 or TRBD2 (5 bases each). The CDR3 consists of 14 residues. The V end was cut by 5 bases, the J end by 4 bases, with 15 bases between. Per the germline V gene, CDR1 is KGHSH and CDR2 is LQKENI. This CDR3 reads CASSIVAGSYEQYF. CDR3 coding DNA: TGTGCCAGCTCAATCGTGGCAGGGAGTTACGAGCAGTACTTC.